This TCR beta chain was retrieved from a study of post-analysis software for immune sequencing data (dated by TCRdb to between 2015 and 2017). A note on the overall study: Relapsing-remitting, secondary progressive and progressive-relapsing multiple sclerosis were recorded as disease courses, and subtype annotation was lacking for some patients. Patient repertoires were compared against some twelve previously published healthy control repertoires from donors aged about 6 to 26 years. A subset of samples was prepared in parallel using single-end sample barcoding, then pooled and co-amplified after Illumina adapter ligation. The paper's findings and limits, for the study overall: Direct clustering with F measure showed strong co-clustering of samples prepared in the same batch, prompting a batch-effect correction. Patients showed significantly higher frequencies than controls for a handful of TRBV segments, among them TRBV5-6, TRBV5-1 and TRBV20-1. The multiple sclerosis patient group was slightly younger than the control group. Multiple sclerosis patients had significantly lower normalized Chao1 diversity than controls, a result that suggests substantial peripheral T-cell clonal expansion.

Library preparation used PCR. The sequencing machine was an Illumina HiSeq 2500. Unique molecular identifiers were incorporated into TCR beta cDNA libraries to reduce PCR and sequencing biases. Per 1 to 10 million input T cells, roughly 500,000 cDNA molecules were obtained, such that each molecule approximated one T cell. The same protocol used for the earlier healthy control dataset was applied to prepare and sequence the patient libraries. Within a given batch, samples were prepared together, multiplexed and sequenced on the same HiSeq lane. As for the authors' bioinformatics: Raw barcoded reads were processed with MIGEC, and single-read molecular identifier groups were discarded before consensus assembly and CDR3 extraction. Clonotype tables were post-analysed with VDJtools, and diversity was normalized by down-sampling all datasets to the smallest sample size. To correct batch-related cross-sample contamination, repertoire overlap clustering matched CDR3 amino acid sequences but not nucleotide sequences. In TCRdb, the public reads were trimmed at Q25 with fastp and aligned with MiXCR, with productive beta chains retained. Rows with one shared CDR3 protein collapse into an entry with the most common genes and DNA. TCRdb's processing, not the study's, gives the V and J calls here. The sample contains some 690,000 distinct CDR3 sequences, roughly 27% of them found a single time. Of the sample, around 0.56% falls within the top ten clones.

This clonotype was recorded a few times. No antigen is known for it. Per-base quality was not reported, and no clone a single base away is much larger than it. CDR1 and CDR2 (MNHEY, SMNVEV) derive from the germline V gene (reference sequence). The CDR3 sequence holds 12 residues, the cysteine and phenylalanine included. The sequence is cut down to CDR3 DNA, 36 bases in frame from base 1. V loses 2 bases, J loses 8 bases, and the germline ends lie 4 bases apart. To demonstrate the VDJtools post-analysis software, the study profiled TCR beta repertoires from the peripheral blood of about 13 young patients with multiple sclerosis. The multiple sclerosis patients were children and adolescents ranging in age from roughly 6 to 16 years.

Specimen: blood. This chain joins TRBV27 to TRBJ1-6; the D gene is unclear. The receptor was isolated from a girl aged 10-17 years with multiple sclerosis. CDR3 reads: CASSLIHSPLHF. The bases are TGTGCCAGCAGTTTAATCCATTCACCCCTCCACTTT.